This TCR beta chain came from a study of PD-L1 blockade in urothelial cancer. For the study at large: About 90% of the roughly 30 patients were men with bladder-origin urothelial cancer.

Study-wide results and caveats: It was durable-benefit patients whose tumor-associated blood clones expanded more at 3 weeks.

A remark on this clone: Its antigen is not known.

The protocol was immunoSEQ multiplex PCR, while the TCRdb copy is restricted to in-frame clones and leaves out a portion. The repertoire includes about 84,000 clones, roughly 87% of them detected once, and over 7.5% sits in the top ten. Pretreatment sampling and on-treatment sampling together yielded between 1 and 8 samples for each patient. The source is a man in his 70s with urothelial cancer. Sequenced here: PBMCs, sampled around atezolizumab (anti-PD-L1) treatment.

This chain's CDR3 is CASRESRSFMNTEAFF. The CDR3 region has the DNA TGTGCCAGCAGAGAAAGTCGGTCCTTCATGAACACTGAAGCTTTCTTT. The chain combines TRBV27 with TRBJ1-1; no clear D gene. The CDR3 runs 16 residues. Trimming took off 6 bases at V and 0 bases at J, with 17 bases between the two ends. Germline V gives CDR1 MNHEY, CDR2 SMNVEV (reference sequence).